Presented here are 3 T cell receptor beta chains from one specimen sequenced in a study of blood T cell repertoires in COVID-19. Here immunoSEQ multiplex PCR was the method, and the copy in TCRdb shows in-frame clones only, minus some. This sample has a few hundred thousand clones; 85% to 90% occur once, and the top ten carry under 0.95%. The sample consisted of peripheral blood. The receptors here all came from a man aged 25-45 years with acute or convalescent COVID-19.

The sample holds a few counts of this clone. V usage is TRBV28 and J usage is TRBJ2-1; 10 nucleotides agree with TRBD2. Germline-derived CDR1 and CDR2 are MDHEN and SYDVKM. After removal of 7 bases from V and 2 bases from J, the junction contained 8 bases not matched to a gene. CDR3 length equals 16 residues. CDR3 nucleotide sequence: TGTGCCAGCACCCCCGAGGGACTAGCGCCCTACAATGAGCAGTTCTTC. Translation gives CASTPEGLAPYNEQFF. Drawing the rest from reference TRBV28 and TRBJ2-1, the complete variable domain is DVKVTQSSRYLVKRTGEKVFLECVQDMDHENMFWYRQDPGLGLRLIYFSYDVKMKEKGDIPEGYSVSREKKERFSLILESASTNQTSMYLCASTPEGLAPYNEQFFGPGTRLTVL.

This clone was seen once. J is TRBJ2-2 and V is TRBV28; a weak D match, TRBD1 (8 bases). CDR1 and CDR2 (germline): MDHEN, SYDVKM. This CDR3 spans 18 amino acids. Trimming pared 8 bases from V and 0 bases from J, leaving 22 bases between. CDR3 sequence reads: CASHKRTGRGANTGELFF. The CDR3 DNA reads TGTGCCAGCCACAAACGGACAGGGAGGGGAGCGAACACCGGGGAGCTGTTTTTT.

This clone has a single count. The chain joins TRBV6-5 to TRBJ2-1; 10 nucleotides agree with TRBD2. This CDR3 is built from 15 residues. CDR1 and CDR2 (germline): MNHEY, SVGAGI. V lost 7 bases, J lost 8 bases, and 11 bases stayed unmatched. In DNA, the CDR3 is TGTGCCAGCAAAGCAAGGCCTAGCGGGAGTGATGAGCAGTTCTTC. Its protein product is CASKARPSGSDEQFF.